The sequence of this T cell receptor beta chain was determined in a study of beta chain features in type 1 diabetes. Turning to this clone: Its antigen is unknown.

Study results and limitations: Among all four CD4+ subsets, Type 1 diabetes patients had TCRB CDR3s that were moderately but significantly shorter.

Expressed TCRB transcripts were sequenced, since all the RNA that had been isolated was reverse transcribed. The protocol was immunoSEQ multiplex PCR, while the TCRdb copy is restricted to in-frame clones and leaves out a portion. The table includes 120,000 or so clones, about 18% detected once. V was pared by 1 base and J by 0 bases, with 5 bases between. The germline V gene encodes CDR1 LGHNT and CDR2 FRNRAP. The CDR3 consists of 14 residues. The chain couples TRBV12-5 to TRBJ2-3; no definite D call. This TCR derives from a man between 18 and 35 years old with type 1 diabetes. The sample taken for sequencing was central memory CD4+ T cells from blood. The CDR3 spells CASGLGQSTDTQYF. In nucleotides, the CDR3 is TGTGCTAGTGGTTTGGGACAAAGCACAGATACGCAGTATTTT.